This entry features one T cell receptor (beta chain) sequence. This sample is drawn from a study of blood T cell repertoires in COVID-19. As for the study in general: Samples taken during acute and convalescent COVID-19 were collected in the United States, Italy and Spain. Sources were T cells, B-cell-depleted T cells, or PBMCs; the material itself was cDNA or gDNA.

Trimming shortened V by 4 bases and J by 13 bases, and 23 bases separated the two germline ends. Looked up from germline, CDR1 is SGHAT and CDR2 is FQNNGV. The length of the CDR3 is 15 residues. In the original processing: Scientists estimated how many nucleated cells there were by amplifying reference gene primers. Using immunoSEQ multiplex PCR, the repertoire was profiled, and TCRdb retains in-frame clones only, with some absent. The V and J calls and clone size were taken over from that table, and D and trimming were inferred from the DNA. The profile shows some 100,000 clones, 88% of them singletons.

The genes are TRBV11-2 and TRBJ2-1, with a tentative D call TRBD1 (5 bases). This sequence was found in a man aged 50 to 59 with COVID-19, enrolled during active disease. Sequencing was carried out using peripheral blood. CDR3 loop: CASSSLFSGISEQFF. In DNA, the CDR3 is TGTGCCAGCAGCTCCCTTTTCTCAGGGATAAGTGAACAGTTCTTC.